This entry concerns a single TCR beta chain. CDR1 and CDR2 (germline): SGHTA, FQGNSA. J lost 3 bases, V lost 0 bases, and 6 bases had no gene match. The CDR3 totals 16 residues. The data were taken from a study of blood T cell repertoires in COVID-19. Sequencing used immunoSEQ multiplex PCR; TCRdb keeps in-frame clones, though not all of them. The sample records roughly 250,000 clones, around 85% being singletons. Sequencing used peripheral blood. The chain uses TRBV7-2 and TRBJ2-5, with TRBD2 identical over 8 bases. This sequence originates from a human donor with COVID-19, enrolled during active disease. The donor label of this sample is uncertain. Written as DNA, the CDR3 is TGTGCCAGCAGCTTAGCGGCGACTAGCGTGGAAGAGACCCAGTACTTC. Residues: CASSLAATSVEETQYF.